Sequencing of this T cell receptor beta chain was carried out in a study of beta chain features in type 1 diabetes. Study details: All samples combined gave roughly 100,000,000 sorted cells for examination.

The study, taken as a whole, reports: A moderate, significant TCRB CDR3 shortening appeared in type 1 diabetes across four CD4+ subsets. There was no resolution here of whether HLA type influences TCRB rearrangement.

V gave up 0 bases and J gave up 5 bases; unmatched junction bases: 6. Germline V gene data show CDR1 as LGHNA and CDR2 as YNFKEQ. The CDR3 spans 15 residues. Expressed TCRB transcripts were sequenced because the entire RNA isolate underwent reverse transcription. Using immunoSEQ multiplex PCR, the repertoire was profiled, and TCRdb retains in-frame clones only, with some absent. The sample includes 250,000 to 350,000 clones, 14% of them seen just once. This clone was counted only a few times. The antigen is not known. Staining for CD45RO/CCR7/CD25/CD127/CD95/CD27 allowed sorting of CD4+ naive, central memory, regulatory and stem cell-like memory cells.

Sequenced material: naive CD4+ T cells from blood. The rearrangement uses TRBV4-2 and TRBJ2-7; 8 bases line up with TRBD2. This receptor was taken from a man in his thirties or forties with type 1 diabetes. The CDR3 loop is CASSQDPSGSDEQYF. The CDR3 DNA reads TGTGCCAGCAGCCAAGATCCCAGCGGGAGCGACGAGCAGTACTTC.